This section outlines one TCR beta chain sequence together with its context. Its target antigen remains unknown. Base qualities are not recorded, but no much larger clone differs from it by a single base. Genomic DNA was extracted from sorted cells for sequencing of the TCRbeta CDR3 region. The immunoSEQ Assay was used to sequence the TCRbeta CDR3 regions. TCRdb re-hosts the immuneACCESS table, in-frame sequences only. Its copies lack some clones; in the studies checked, an unresolved V gene accounts for under half of them, and the cause for the rest is not known. The sample contains fewer than 80,000 clones, 85% of them found a single time. Together, the top ten hold roughly 4% of the sample. The source of the sample is a study of OX40 agonist ivuxolimab in advanced cancers. Regarding the complete study: Ivuxolimab was a fully human IgG2 agonistic monoclonal antibody targeting the costimulatory receptor OX40 (CD134). Intravenous ivuxolimab was administered to patients every 2 weeks at six dose levels: 0.01, 0.1, 0.3, 1.5, 3 and 10 mg/kg. Of the roughly 51 patients in dose escalation, around 19 had hepatocellular carcinoma, about 15 had melanoma, 9 had renal cell carcinoma and 9 had head and neck cancer. In the dose-escalation cohort, 75% to 90% of patients were male, and the mean age was around 65 years with a range of roughly 20 to 85. Patients were allowed to have had prior anti-PD-1, anti-PD-L1 or anti-CTLA-4 therapy, and around 41% of the dose-escalation patients had previously received checkpoint inhibitors. Three dose-escalation patients achieved partial responses, one with hepatocellular carcinoma and two with cutaneous melanoma. Peripheral TCRbeta sequencing was intended to test whether TCR sequence diversity was altered and clonal T-cell expansion was caused by ivuxolimab. The paper reports the monotherapy dose-escalation portion (N of about 56 patients) of the phase I ivuxolimab trial. Here is what the overall study found, with its caveats: In partial responders in the 0.1-3.0 mg/kg groups, normalized peripheral clonal expansion was found to be among the lowest, especially among CD8+ T cells. The antigen specificity of the peripheral T cells that underwent clonal expansion was not determined. Low levels of normalized T-cell clonal expansion were also seen in some patients who did not respond. After ivuxolimab, CD8+ T cells had more expanded clones than CD4+ T cells on average. At doses from 0.1 to 3.0 mg/kg, clonal expansion was seen in both CD4+ and CD8+ blood T cells between baseline and week 6.

Including the terminal cysteine and phenylalanine, the CDR3 comprises 16 residues. Only CDR3 DNA is held: 48 bases, read in frame from base 1. V is cut back by 3 bases and J by 4 bases, with 7 bases in the junction unmatched. CDR1 SGHTA and CDR2 FQGTGA are derived from the germline V gene. Patients with a history of autoimmune disease or receiving systemic immunosuppression were excluded from the trial. Peripheral blood for TCR sequencing was drawn from every dose cohort at baseline, at cycle 4 day 1 and at cycle 7 day 1. The samples were drawn from a first-in-human, open-label, multicenter phase I dose-escalation trial of ivuxolimab. Adults with locally advanced or metastatic melanoma, renal cell carcinoma, hepatocellular carcinoma or head and neck squamous cell carcinoma were enrolled in the trial. Before TCR sequencing, CD4+ T cells and CD8+ T cells were sorted from peripheral blood as separate populations.

The chain is made from TRBV7-3 and TRBJ2-3; the junction holds 10 bases that match TRBD1. The sequences come from CD4+ or CD8+ T cells sorted from blood, collected in a trial of the OX40 agonist ivuxolimab. The receptor was isolated from an adult with an advanced solid tumor such as melanoma, head and neck, liver or kidney cancer. The nucleotide sequence reads TGTGCCAGCAGCTTGACAGGGGGCGCCGAGGCAGATACGCAGTATTTT. Its product reads: CASSLTGGAEADTQYF.